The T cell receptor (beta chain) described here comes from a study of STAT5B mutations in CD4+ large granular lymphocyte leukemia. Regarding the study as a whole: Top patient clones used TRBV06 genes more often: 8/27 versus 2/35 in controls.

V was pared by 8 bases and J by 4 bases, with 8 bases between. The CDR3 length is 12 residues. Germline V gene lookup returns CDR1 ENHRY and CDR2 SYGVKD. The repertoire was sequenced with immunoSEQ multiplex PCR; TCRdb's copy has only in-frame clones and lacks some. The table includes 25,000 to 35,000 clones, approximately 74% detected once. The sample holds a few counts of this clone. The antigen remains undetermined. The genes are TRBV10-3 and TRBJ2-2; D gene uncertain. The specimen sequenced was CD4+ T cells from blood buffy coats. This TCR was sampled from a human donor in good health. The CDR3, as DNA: TGTGCCATCCGTACGTCCACCGGGGAGCTGTTTTTT. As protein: CAIRTSTGELFF.